The T cell receptor (beta chain) described here comes from a study of Siglec-9 on CD8 T cells in melanoma (dated by TCRdb to about 2019). About the investigation overall: The study examined the expression of Siglec-9 on CD8+ T cells and how Siglec-9 regulates T cells within the melanoma tumor microenvironment. Broader findings and caveats from the paper: An effector memory CD8+ T-cell subset that appeared to accumulate within melanoma tumors was reported to be marked and regulated by Siglec-9.

Preparation of the library involved the immunoSEQ multiplex PCR assay. The table was pulled from immuneACCESS by TCRdb, which kept in-frame rearrangements only. Such tables lose some clones; where checked, under half of the loss comes from unresolved V genes, and the rest has no known cause. Present in this sample are roughly 30,000 clones, 80% of which were seen just once. The top ten clones comprise around 5.5% of the sample. On this clone itself: Its antigen is unknown. No much larger clone is present one base from it, and per-base qualities are unavailable.

The trim is 3 bases for V and 6 bases for J, with a gap of 15 bases between the germline ends. Taken from the germline V gene (reference sequence), the CDR1 and CDR2 loops are SEHNR and FQNEAQ. Inclusive of the bounding cysteine and phenylalanine, the CDR3 is 15 residues long. This entry keeps only the CDR3 DNA: 45 bases, framed from base 1. Rearrangement joined TRBV7-9 to TRBJ2-1; the D segment cannot be called with confidence. This TCR came from a human donor in good health. Sample: Siglec-9- CD8+ T cells sorted from blood. The cell subset or site label corresponds to: CD8 T cells lacking Siglec-9. The DNA is as follows: TGTGCCAGCAGCTTTTCCGCCTCCGTGGCCAATGAGCAGTTCTTC. Translated, it gives CASSFSASVANEQFF.